This T cell receptor beta chain was sequenced for a study of T-cell memory formation after mild COVID-19. Overall study context: The study found TCR clusters largely donor specific.

This clonotype came up a few times. The antigen is unknown. The study's findings and limits: Day 15 to 85 contracting clones showed balanced CD4/CD8; later expanders leaned CD4+. Mostly located in CM and EM were contracting CD4+ clones, with contracting CD8+ clones located in EMRA. Memory from before infection featured some responding clones, which suggests cross-reactive memory joined.

TCRdb reprocessed the 5' RACE reads with MiXCR, giving one entry per CDR3 protein. The sample has fewer than 550,000 distinct CDR3 sequences, roughly 20% seen once. Germline assignment: CDR1 SGHRS and CDR2 YFSETQ. The V gene end was trimmed by 1 base and the J gene end by 7 bases; junction bases not matched to a gene: 8. This CDR3 is built from 15 residues. The V gene is TRBV5-1, the J gene TRBJ1-5, with 7 nucleotides matching TRBD1. The sequenced material came from PBMCs or a T cell subset sorted from them (not recorded which). The sequence derives from an adult woman who had mild COVID-19 (a few samples of this study predate the infection). Cell type and time point are not known. The CDR3 here is CASSLQTGILQPQHF. DNA of the CDR3: TGCGCCAGCAGCTTGCAGACAGGGATTCTACAGCCCCAGCATTTT.